The 31 T cell receptor beta chains presented below share a single source sample, sequenced in a study of blood T cell repertoires in COVID-19. Clones were read by immunoSEQ multiplex PCR, and TCRdb kept only the in-frame ones, dropping some. Of roughly 330,000 clones listed, around 87% are singletons. Sequencing was done on a sample of PBMCs or T cells enriched from blood (not recorded which). All receptors come from a woman in her 30s who had recovered from COVID-19.

The CDR3 is CASSPRQGWDSQPQHF. CDR3 nucleotide sequence: TGTGCCAGCAGTCCCAGACAGGGCTGGGATAGTCAGCCCCAGCATTTT. This chain links TRBV28 with TRBJ1-5, with 7 bases identical to TRBD1. The CDR3 extends over 16 amino acids. CDR1 and CDR2 from the germline V gene are MDHEN and SYDVKM. With V trimmed by 5 bases and J by 6 bases, 13 bases remained unmatched. Full variable domain (outside the CDR3, taken from reference TRBV28 and TRBJ1-5): DVKVTQSSRYLVKRTGEKVFLECVQDMDHENMFWYRQDPGLGLRLIYFSYDVKMKEKGDIPEGYSVSREKKERFSLILESASTNQTSMYLCASSPRQGWDSQPQHFGDGTRLSIL.

The CDR3 bases are TGTGCCAGCAGTTTTCGGGGGAGCTCCTACAATGAGCAGTTCTTC. Translation gives CASSFRGSSYNEQFF. This chain links TRBV28 with TRBJ2-1, with D tentatively TRBD2 (6 bases). Trimming pared 3 bases from V and 0 bases from J, leaving 9 bases between. Germline values: CDR1 MDHEN, CDR2 SYDVKM. The CDR3 extends over 15 amino acids.

The chain couples TRBV11-2 to TRBJ2-2, with 12 nucleotides matching TRBD2. Germline V gene data show CDR1 as SGHAT and CDR2 as FQNNGV. With V trimmed by 1 base and J by 6 bases, 0 bases remained unmatched. CDR3 length: 15 amino acids. CDR3 DNA: TGTGCCAGCAGCTTAGGGACTAGCGGGGCCGGGGAGCTGTTTTTT. Encoded protein: CASSLGTSGAGELFF.

CDR3 coding DNA: TGTGCCAGCAGCCATTCGACAGGGAACACCGGGGAGCTGTTTTTT. Residues: CASSHSTGNTGELFF. This chain uses TRBV27 with TRBJ2-2; a weak D match, TRBD1 (6 bases). The germline gives CDR1 MNHEY, CDR2 SMNVEV (reference sequence). Trimming took 6 bases from V and 1 from J, leaving 12 bases between them. This CDR3 spans 15 amino acids.

This clone came up a few times. The V call is TRBV5-1, the J call TRBJ2-2; possibly TRBD1 for D (6 bases). With 4 bases removed from V and 2 bases from J, the gap between germline ends came to 15 bases. Germline CDR1 SGHRS, CDR2 YFSETQ. CDR3 length: 16 amino acids. The DNA for the CDR3 is TGCGCCAGCAGCCCCGGTCTGGGACAAAACACCGGGGAGCTGTTTTTT. Its protein is CASSPGLGQNTGELFF.

CDR3 amino acids: CASRFGTENSPLHF. In DNA form, the CDR3 reads TGTGCCAGTAGGTTTGGGACAGAAAATTCACCCCTCCACTTT. This chain links TRBV19 with TRBJ1-6, with 7 bases identical to TRBD1. Germline V CDR1 and CDR2: LNHDA, SQIVND (reference sequence). This CDR3 has 14 residues. The J segment lost 7 bases and the V segment lost 6 bases, leaving 6 bases of the junction unmatched.

V usage is TRBV5-1 and J usage is TRBJ1-2; unclear D gene. Trimming took 3 bases from V and 0 from J, leaving 6 bases between them. The CDR3 is 13 residues long. Germline values: CDR1 SGHRS, CDR2 YFSETQ. CDR3 protein: CASSSRANYGYTF. CDR3 coding DNA: TGCGCCAGCAGCTCAAGAGCTAACTATGGCTACACCTTC.

The gene calls are TRBV30 and TRBJ1-1; weak D call: TRBD1 (6 bases). V lost 1 base and J 1 base, leaving 13 bases between the germline ends. The CDR3 length is 15 residues. Looked up from germline, CDR1 is GTSNPN and CDR2 is SVGIG (reference sequence). The CDR3 loop is CAWSALTGWNTEAFF. CDR3 DNA: TGTGCCTGGAGTGCCCTGACAGGCTGGAACACTGAAGCTTTCTTT.

The chain couples TRBV2 to TRBJ2-5; D may be TRBD2 (5 bases). V lost 1 base, J lost 2 bases, and 11 bases lay in between. CDR1 SNHLY and CDR2 FYNNEI come from the germline V gene. CDR3 length: 15 amino acids. The CDR3 spells CASSEGGPTQETQYF. CDR3 nucleotide sequence: TGTGCCAGCAGTGAAGGAGGGCCTACTCAAGAGACCCAGTACTTC. The full variable domain, with the rest looked up from reference TRBV2 and TRBJ2-5, is EPEVTQTPSHQVTQMGQEVILRCVPISNHLYFYWYRQILGQKVEFLVSFYNNEISEKSEIFDDQFSVERPDGSNFTLKIRSTKLEDSAMYFCASSEGGPTQETQYFGPGTRLLVL.

The chain has TRBV5-4 and TRBJ1-2; TRBD1 aligns across 10 bases. The CDR3 consists of 15 residues. The V and J ends lost 3 bases and 7 bases, in that order; junction bases with no gene match: 9. CDR1 SGHNT and CDR2 YYREEE come from the germline V gene (reference sequence). CDR3 DNA sequence: TGTGCCAGCAGCTCAAAGACAGGGGGCACAAGTGGCTACACCTTC. Its translation is CASSSKTGGTSGYTF.

This chain joins TRBV4-1 and TRBJ1-1, with D perhaps matching TRBD1 (5 bases). The germline V gene has CDR1 MGHRA and CDR2 YSYEKL. V lost 1 base, J lost 5 bases, and 17 bases lay in between. The CDR3 consists of 16 residues. CDR3 amino acids: CASSQGPLRRGTEAFF. CDR3 nucleotide sequence: TGCGCCAGCAGCCAAGGTCCCCTTAGGCGGGGGACTGAAGCTTTCTTT.

The chain links TRBV18 to TRBJ2-7; 9 nucleotides align to TRBD1. Per the germline V gene, CDR1 is KGHSH and CDR2 is LQKENI. There are 16 residues in the CDR3. V lost 3 bases to trimming and J lost 3 bases; unmatched junction nucleotides: 9. CDR3: CASSPSAGQGFYEQYF. In DNA, the CDR3 is TGTGCCAGCTCACCTTCCGCAGGACAGGGGTTCTACGAGCAGTACTTC.

The gene calls are TRBV27 and TRBJ1-3, with 7 bases lining up with TRBD1. The V gene end was trimmed by 3 bases and the J gene end by 4 bases; junction bases not matched to a gene: 9. This CDR3 is built from 16 residues. CDR1 is MNHEY and CDR2 is SMNVEV in the germline V gene (reference sequence). The chain's CDR3 is CASSFNHRGTGNTIYF. The CDR3 bases are TGTGCCAGCAGTTTCAACCACAGGGGAACAGGAAACACCATATATTTT.

J is TRBJ2-1 and V is TRBV19; D not resolved. The CDR3 extends over 16 amino acids. Germline lookup yields CDR1 LNHDA and CDR2 SQIVND (reference sequence). V lost 3 bases, J lost 1 base, and 13 bases lay in between. The CDR3 sequence: CASSIQSHLSYNEQFF. The DNA for the CDR3 is TGTGCCAGTAGTATCCAGTCCCACCTTTCCTACAATGAGCAGTTCTTC.

The V gene is TRBV19, the J gene TRBJ1-1, with TRBD1 matching 8 bases. The CDR3 spans 14 residues. Losses at the gene ends were 6 bases for V and 6 bases for J; bases not matched to a gene: 9. Germline CDR1 is LNHDA and CDR2 is SQIVND (reference sequence). CDR3 sequence: CASSRDRSTPEAFF. DNA of the CDR3: TGTGCCAGTAGCCGGGACAGGTCGACCCCTGAAGCTTTCTTT.

V is TRBV7-2 and J is TRBJ2-1, with 7 bases fitting TRBD2. Germline CDR1 reads SGHTA; CDR2 reads FQGNSA. After removal of 7 bases from V and 4 bases from J, the junction contained 10 bases not matched to a gene. This CDR3 is 15 amino acids long. The CDR3 protein is CASTLTGGAYNEQFF. Here the CDR3 DNA reads TGTGCCAGCACCCTTACGGGGGGAGCGTACAATGAGCAGTTCTTC.

The chain carries TRBV6-5 and TRBJ1-6; D uncertain. Germline assignment: CDR1 MNHEY and CDR2 SVGAGI. The CDR3 loop spans 15 amino acids. Trimming took 6 bases from V and 0 from J, leaving 9 bases between them. CDR3 nucleotides: TGTGCCAGCAGACCTGTTAGCTCCTATAATTCACCCCTCCACTTT. Translated, it gives CASRPVSSYNSPLHF.

This chain links TRBV6-6 with TRBJ1-5; D gene ambiguous. Germline V gene data show CDR1 as MNHNY and CDR2 as SVGAGI (reference sequence). Trimming left V 0 bases short and J 8 bases short, with 11 bases between. This CDR3 has 14 amino acids. CDR3 sequence reads: CASSYSPGKEPQHF. The CDR3 DNA follows: TGTGCCAGCAGTTACTCCCCGGGGAAGGAGCCCCAGCATTTT.

The chain employs TRBV19 and TRBJ1-2; 7 bases are shared with TRBD1. The V and J ends lost 5 bases and 6 bases, in that order; junction bases with no gene match: 12. From germline, CDR1 is LNHDA and CDR2 SQIVND (reference sequence). This CDR3 region has 15 residues. CDR3 protein: CASSPTQGIRHGYTF. The DNA of the CDR3 is TGTGCCAGTAGTCCCACACAGGGGATTAGGCATGGCTACACCTTC.

V gene TRBV6-5 combines with J gene TRBJ1-5; TRBD1 aligns across 8 bases. The CDR3 totals 14 residues. The germline V gene encodes CDR1 MNHEY and CDR2 SVGAGI. V was pared by 6 bases and J by 6 bases, with 7 bases of the junction left unmatched. CDR3 in amino acids: CASRSQGEGQPQHF. CDR3 nucleotide sequence: TGTGCCAGCAGATCACAGGGGGAGGGTCAGCCCCAGCATTTT.

The chain links TRBV15 to TRBJ2-1; TRBD2 aligns across 7 bases. Germline loops: CDR1 LNHNV, CDR2 YYDKDF (reference sequence). The CDR3 has 13 amino acids. The V and J ends lost 8 bases and 4 bases, in that order; junction bases with no gene match: 5. In nucleotides, the CDR3 is TGTGCCACCCGGGGGGTAGGGTACAATGAGCAGTTCTTC. As protein: CATRGVGYNEQFF. The variable domain in full, with the rest retrieved from reference TRBV15 and TRBJ2-1, is DAMVIQNPRYQVTQFGKPVTLSCSQTLNHNVMYWYQQKSSQAPKLLFHYYDKDFNNEADTPDNFQSRRPNTSFCFLDIRSPGLGDTAMYLCATRGVGYNEQFFGPGTRLTVL.

This clone was observed a single time. The junction differs from germline at one of its ends, possibly a read error. The chain couples TRBV19 to TRBJ2-4; 7 bases are a match to TRBD2. The CDR3 is 13 amino acids. Germline loops: CDR1 LNHDA, CDR2 SQIVND (reference sequence). CDR3 protein: CGTTRAGENIQYF. CDR3 DNA: TGCGGAACTACGAGGGCGGGAGAAAACATTCAGTACTTC.

The gene calls are TRBV15 and TRBJ1-2; D remains ambiguous. This CDR3 spans 17 amino acids. Germline V CDR1 and CDR2: LNHNV, YYDKDF (reference sequence). Trimming took 0 bases from V and 4 from J, leaving 18 bases between them. The CDR3 nucleotides read TGTGCCACCAGCAGAGATCTTTTTAGCGAGGTCACCTATGGCTACACCTTC. Its protein product is CATSRDLFSEVTYGYTF.

The chain employs TRBV30 and TRBJ1-2; no clear D. This CDR3 is 11 amino acids long. The V gene's germline CDR1 is GTSNPN and CDR2 SVGIG (reference sequence). V was cut by 0 bases and J by 4 bases, with 3 bases left in between. This CDR3 reads CAWSVGYGYTF. The CDR3 region has the DNA TGTGCCTGGAGTGTCGGCTATGGCTACACCTTC.

The chain carries TRBV11-3 and TRBJ2-2; 8 bases agree with TRBD1. Germline values: CDR1 SGHNT, CDR2 YENEEA. The CDR3 is made up of 15 amino acids. Trimming removed 5 bases from V and 3 bases from J; junction bases left unmatched: 5. This CDR3 reads CASSSGQGDTGELFF. Written as DNA, the CDR3 is TGTGCCAGCAGCAGTGGACAGGGTGACACCGGGGAGCTGTTTTTT.

The V call is TRBV7-8, the J call TRBJ2-4, with D unresolved. V was clipped by 1 base and J by 2 bases, with 6 bases between them. CDR1 is SGHVS, CDR2 FQNEAQ, per germline. The CDR3 contains 14 residues. CDR3: CASSLGAPKNIQYF. In DNA, the CDR3 is TGTGCCAGCAGCTTAGGGGCCCCCAAAAACATTCAGTACTTC.

In its sample, this clone was seen once. This chain connects TRBV30 to TRBJ1-2; D unresolved. Germline-derived CDR1 and CDR2 are GTSNPN and SVGIG (reference sequence). Trimming pared 0 bases from V and 10 bases from J, leaving 12 bases between. The CDR3 is 12 amino acids. The DNA for the CDR3 is TGTGCCTGGAGTGTACTGATTCTAGCCTACACCTTC. Amino acids: CAWSVLILAYTF.

The chain links TRBV6-5 to TRBJ1-1, with a possible D match to TRBD1 (6 bases). Trimming took 6 bases from V and 5 from J, leaving 16 bases between them. The CDR3 length is 14 residues. Per the germline V gene, CDR1 is MNHEY and CDR2 is SVGAGI. CDR3: CASRGWGQMTEAFF. The DNA for the CDR3 is TGTGCCAGCAGAGGATGGGGGCAGATGACTGAAGCTTTCTTT.

This clone has only one observation. The chain joins TRBV5-4 to TRBJ1-6, with D unclear. Between the trimmed V and J ends, which lost 0 bases and 7 bases, there was a span of 8 bases. The CDR3 length is 14 residues. The germline V gene encodes CDR1 SGHNT and CDR2 YYREEE (reference sequence). The CDR3 reads CASSLAGSNSPLHF. The CDR3 coding sequence is TGTGCCAGCAGCTTGGCGGGGTCCAATTCACCCCTCCACTTT.

This rearrangement joins TRBV5-1 to TRBJ1-1; TRBD1 might be the D (5 bases). Germline CDR1 SGHRS, CDR2 YFSETQ. V lost 3 bases and J 1 base, leaving 10 bases between the germline ends. The CDR3 runs to 14 residues. As DNA, the CDR3 is TGCGCCAGCAGCTACTTGGGGGGGAACACTGAAGCTTTCTTT. As protein: CASSYLGGNTEAFF.

The chain carries TRBV4-2 and TRBJ2-5; 8 bases match TRBD1. The germline CDR1 and CDR2 sequences are LGHNA and YNFKEQ. This CDR3 contains 15 residues. Trimming took 4 bases from V and 5 from J; bases not matched to a gene: 9. The CDR3 DNA reads as TGTGCCAGCAGCCCTCGACAGGGGCCGGTGGAGACCCAGTACTTC. It codes for CASSPRQGPVETQYF.